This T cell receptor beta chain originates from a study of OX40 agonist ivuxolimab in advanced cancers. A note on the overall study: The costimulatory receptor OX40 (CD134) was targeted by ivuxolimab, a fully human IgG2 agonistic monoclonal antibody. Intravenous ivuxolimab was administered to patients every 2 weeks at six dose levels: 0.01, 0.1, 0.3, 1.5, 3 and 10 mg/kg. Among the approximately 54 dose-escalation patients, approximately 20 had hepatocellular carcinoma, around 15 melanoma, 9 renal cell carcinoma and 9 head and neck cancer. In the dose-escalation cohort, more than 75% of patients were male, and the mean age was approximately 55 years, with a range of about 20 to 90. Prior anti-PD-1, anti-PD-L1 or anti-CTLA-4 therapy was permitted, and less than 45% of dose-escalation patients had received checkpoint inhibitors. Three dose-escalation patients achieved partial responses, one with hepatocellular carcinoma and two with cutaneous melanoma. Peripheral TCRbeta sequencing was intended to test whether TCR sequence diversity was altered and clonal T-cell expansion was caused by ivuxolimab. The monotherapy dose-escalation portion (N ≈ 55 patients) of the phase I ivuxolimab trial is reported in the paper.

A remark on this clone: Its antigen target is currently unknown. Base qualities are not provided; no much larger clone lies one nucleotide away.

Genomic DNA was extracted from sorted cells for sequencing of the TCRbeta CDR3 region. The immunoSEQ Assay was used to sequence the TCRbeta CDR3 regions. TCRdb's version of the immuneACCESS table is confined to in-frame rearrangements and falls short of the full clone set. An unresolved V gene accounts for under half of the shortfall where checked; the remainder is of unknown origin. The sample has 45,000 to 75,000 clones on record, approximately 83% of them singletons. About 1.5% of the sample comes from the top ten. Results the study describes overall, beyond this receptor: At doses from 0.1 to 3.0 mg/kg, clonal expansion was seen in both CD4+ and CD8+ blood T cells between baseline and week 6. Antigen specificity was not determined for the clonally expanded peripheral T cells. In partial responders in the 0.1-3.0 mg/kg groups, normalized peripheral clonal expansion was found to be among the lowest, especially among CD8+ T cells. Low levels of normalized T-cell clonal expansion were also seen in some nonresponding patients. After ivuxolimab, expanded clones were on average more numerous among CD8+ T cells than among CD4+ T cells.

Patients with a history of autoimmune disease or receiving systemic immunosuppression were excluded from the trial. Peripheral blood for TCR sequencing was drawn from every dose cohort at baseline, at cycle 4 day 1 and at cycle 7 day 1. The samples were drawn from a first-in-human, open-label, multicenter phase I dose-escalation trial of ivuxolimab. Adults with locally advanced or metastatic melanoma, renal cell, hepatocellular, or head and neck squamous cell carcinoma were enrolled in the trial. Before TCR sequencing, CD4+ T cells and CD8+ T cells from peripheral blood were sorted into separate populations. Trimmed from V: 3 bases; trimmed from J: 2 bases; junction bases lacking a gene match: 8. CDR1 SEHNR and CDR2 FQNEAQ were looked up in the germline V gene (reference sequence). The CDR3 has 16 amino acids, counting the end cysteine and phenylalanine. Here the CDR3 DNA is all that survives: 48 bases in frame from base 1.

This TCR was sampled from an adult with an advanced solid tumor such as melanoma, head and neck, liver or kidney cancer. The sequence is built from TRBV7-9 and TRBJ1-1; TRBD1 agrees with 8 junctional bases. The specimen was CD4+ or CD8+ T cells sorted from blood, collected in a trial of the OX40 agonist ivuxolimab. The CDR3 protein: CASSLLQGQGNTEAFF. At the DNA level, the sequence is TGTGCCAGCAGCTTGTTACAAGGACAGGGTAACACTGAAGCTTTCTTT.